This T cell receptor (beta chain) comes out of a study of blood T cell repertoires in COVID-19. About the study: Samples representing acute and convalescent COVID-19 were sourced from the United States, Italy and Spain.

The CDR3 length is 16 residues. Germline V gives CDR1 SGHRS, CDR2 YFSETQ. J was trimmed by 4 bases and V by 0 bases; bases with no gene match: 5. How the authors handled the data: Reference gene primer amplification gave estimated nucleated cell counts. Data came from immunoSEQ multiplex PCR; TCRdb stores just in-frame clones and leaves some out. V, J and clone size are those of that table, while D and trimming were read from the DNA. The sample has around 400,000 clones, around nine tenths seen once. The study drew participants aged about 18 to 89 years from 20 to 30 US areas. Participant-reported clinical history was the basis for cohort assignment. This clone was counted many times.

This sequence was found in a woman under 30 who had been exposed to COVID-19. V gene TRBV5-1 combines with J gene TRBJ2-2; TRBD1 matches at 8 bases. Sequenced sample: PBMCs or T cells enriched from blood (not recorded which). The CDR3 nucleotides read TGCGCCAGCAGCTTGGCCGGCAGGGGGCCCACCGGGGAGCTGTTTTTT. This codes for CASSLAGRGPTGELFF.